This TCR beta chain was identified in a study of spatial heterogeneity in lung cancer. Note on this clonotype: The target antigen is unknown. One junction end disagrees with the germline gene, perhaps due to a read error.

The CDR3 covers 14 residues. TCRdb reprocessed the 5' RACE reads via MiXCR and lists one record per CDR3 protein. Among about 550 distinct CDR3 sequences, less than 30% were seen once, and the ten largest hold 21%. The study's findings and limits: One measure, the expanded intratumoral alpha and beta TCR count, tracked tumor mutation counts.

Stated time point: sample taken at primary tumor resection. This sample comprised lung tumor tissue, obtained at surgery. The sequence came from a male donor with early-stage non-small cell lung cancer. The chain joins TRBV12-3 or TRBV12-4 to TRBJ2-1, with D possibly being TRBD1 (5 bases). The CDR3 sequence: CASSFAGRQDEQIF. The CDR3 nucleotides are TGTGCCAGCAGTTTTGCAGGGCGGCAAGATGAGCAGATCTTC.